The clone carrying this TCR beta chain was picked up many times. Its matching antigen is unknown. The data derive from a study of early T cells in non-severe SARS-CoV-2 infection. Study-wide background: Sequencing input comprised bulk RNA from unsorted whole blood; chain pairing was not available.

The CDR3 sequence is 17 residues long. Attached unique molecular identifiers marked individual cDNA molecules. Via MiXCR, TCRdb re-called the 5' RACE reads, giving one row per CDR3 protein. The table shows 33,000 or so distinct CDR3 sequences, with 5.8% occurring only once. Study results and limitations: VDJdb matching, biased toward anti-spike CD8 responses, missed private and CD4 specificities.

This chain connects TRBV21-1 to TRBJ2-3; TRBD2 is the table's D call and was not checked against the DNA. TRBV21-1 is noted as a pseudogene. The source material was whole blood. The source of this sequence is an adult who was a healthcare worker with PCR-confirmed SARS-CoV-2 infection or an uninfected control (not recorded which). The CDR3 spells CASSKWVEGGILMTQYF. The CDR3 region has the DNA TGTGCCAGCAGCAAATGGGTTGAGGGAGGGATCCTTATGACGCAGTATTTT.